The 30 T cell receptor beta chains reported below all come from one sample, sequenced in a study of T-cell memory formation after mild COVID-19. Via MiXCR, TCRdb re-called the 5' RACE reads, giving one row per CDR3 protein. The profile covers 140,000 or so distinct CDR3 sequences, with about 19% appearing a single time and about 2.3% taken by the ten largest. The source material was PBMCs or a T cell subset sorted from them (not recorded which). These receptors came from an adult woman who had mild COVID-19 (a few samples of this study predate the infection). Cell type and time point are not known.

The chain carries TRBV3-1 and TRBJ2-5; 7 bases fit TRBD2. V shed 1 base and J 1 base; nucleotides not matched to a gene: 0. Per germline, CDR1 LGHDT and CDR2 YNNKEL (reference sequence). The CDR3 loop spans 14 amino acids. CDR3 amino acids: CASSQGTSQETQYF. CDR3 coding DNA: TGTGCCAGCAGCCAAGGGACTAGCCAAGAGACCCAGTACTTC.

The CDR3 sequence is CASSQEVASHSGNTIYF. CDR3 DNA: TGCGCCAGCAGCCAAGAGGTTGCCTCCCACTCTGGAAACACCATATATTTT. The chain joins TRBV4-3 to TRBJ1-3; D ambiguous. Germline V gene data show CDR1 as LGHNA and CDR2 as YSLEER. V gave up 0 bases and J gave up 0 bases, with 12 bases separating them. This CDR3 has 17 amino acids.

There are a few counts of this clonotype. The chain joins TRBV20-1 to TRBJ2-1; D unclear. Germline V gene data show CDR1 as DFQATT and CDR2 as SNEGSKA (reference sequence). The CDR3 spans 11 residues. V was cut by 3 bases and J by 5 bases, with 5 bases left in between. CDR3 sequence: CSARLHNEQFF. CDR3 sequence (DNA): TGCAGTGCTAGGTTACACAATGAGCAGTTCTTC.

J is TRBJ1-5 and V is TRBV6-1; possible D gene TRBD1, 6 bases. Trimming pared 5 bases from V and 1 base from J, leaving 9 bases between. Germline values: CDR1 MNHNS, CDR2 SASEGT. The CDR3 totals 14 residues. CDR3 amino acids: CASSRTESNQPQHF. DNA for the CDR3: TGTGCCAGCAGTAGGACAGAAAGCAATCAGCCCCAGCATTTT.

This chain links TRBV7-3 with TRBJ2-7, with 8 bases lining up with TRBD1. Germline loops: CDR1 SGHTA, CDR2 FQGTGA. V was pared by 5 bases and J by 5 bases, with 5 bases of the junction left unmatched. The CDR3 is made up of 13 amino acids. The chain's CDR3 is CASSPSGGDEQYF. DNA of the CDR3: TGTGCCAGCAGCCCATCAGGGGGCGACGAGCAGTACTTC.

This clonotype came up a few times. The CDR3 DNA reads as TGTGCCAGCAGCTTGCCAGGTGGTGAAGCTTTCTTT. It codes for CASSLPGGEAFF. The chain has TRBV5-4 and TRBJ1-1; D call uncertain. The V end lost 1 base, the J end lost 7 bases, and 8 bases lay between the germline ends. CDR1 and CDR2 (germline): SGHNT, YYREEE (reference sequence). This CDR3 has 12 amino acids.

This clonotype was seen a few times. This chain links TRBV29-1 with TRBJ2-2; D remains unclear. The CDR3 has 14 residues. Germline V gives CDR1 SQVTM, CDR2 ANQGSEA. The germline V and J ends were trimmed by 3 bases and 1 base, with 9 bases remaining between them. The CDR3 here is CSVDLSRNTGELFF. DNA of the CDR3: TGCAGCGTTGACCTCTCCAGGAACACCGGGGAGCTGTTTTTT.

The V gene is TRBV20-1, the J gene TRBJ1-6, with D hard to call. Trimming took off 3 bases at V and 2 bases at J, with 5 bases between the two ends. The CDR3 consists of 13 residues. Germline CDR1 and CDR2: DFQATT and SNEGSKA (reference sequence). The CDR3 nucleotides read TGCAGTGCTAGGGTAACCTATAATTCACCCCTCCACTTT. It specifies CSARVTYNSPLHF.

This chain uses TRBV2 with TRBJ1-1, with 10 bases matching TRBD1. CDR1 and CDR2 from the germline V gene are SNHLY and FYNNEI. Trimming cost V 6 bases and J 1 base; bases outside gene matches: 2. The length of the CDR3 is 14 residues. The CDR3 reads CASRDRGGNTEAFF. As DNA, the CDR3 is TGTGCCAGCAGGGACAGGGGGGGGAACACTGAAGCTTTCTTT.

This clonotype was picked up a small number of times. V and J are TRBV27 and TRBJ2-5; 11 bases line up with TRBD2. The CDR3 length is 16 residues. V dropped 4 bases and J dropped 2; count of bases not matched to a gene: 6. Germline V CDR1 and CDR2: MNHEY, SMNVEV (reference sequence). The CDR3 DNA reads TGTGCCAGCAGTTACCTCACTAGCGGGGGACAAGAGACCCAGTACTTC. Translated, it gives CASSYLTSGGQETQYF.

J is TRBJ2-4 and V is TRBV12-3 or TRBV12-4; D is uncertain. The V gene lost 5 bases and the J gene lost 9 bases, with 14 bases spanning the gap. This CDR3 contains 13 residues. The CDR3: CASSPKSWGIQYF. In DNA form, the CDR3 reads TGTGCCAGCAGTCCAAAATCCTGGGGCATTCAGTACTTC.

The CDR3 reads CASSQGTAYEQYF. CDR3 in DNA: TGTGCCAGCAGCCAGGGGACAGCTTACGAGCAGTACTTC. This chain joins TRBV3-1 and TRBJ2-7; TRBD1 aligns across 7 bases. The CDR3 runs to 13 residues. Trimming took 3 bases from V and 4 from J; bases not matched to a gene: 3. Germline values: CDR1 LGHDT, CDR2 YNNKEL (reference sequence).

The chain combines TRBV29-1 with TRBJ2-7; D possibly corresponds to TRBD1 (5 bases). With 4 bases removed from V and 5 bases from J, the gap between germline ends came to 15 bases. This CDR3 comprises 13 residues. Germline V gene lookup returns CDR1 SQVTM and CDR2 ANQGSEA. CDR3 in amino acids: CSVVDSEIDEQYF. The CDR3 DNA reads as TGCAGCGTTGTAGACAGCGAGATCGACGAGCAGTACTTC.

The CDR3 nucleotides read TGTGCCACCAGCACAATGACAGTGGTCGGCGTCCTGACTTTC. Encoded protein: CATSTMTVVGVLTF. The chain couples TRBV15 to TRBJ2-6, with a possible D match to TRBD1 (5 bases). The V end lost 4 bases, the J end lost 12 bases, and 16 bases lay between the germline ends. This CDR3 has 14 residues. Germline V gene sequence: CDR1 LNHNV, CDR2 YYDKDF (reference sequence).

The chain employs TRBV3-1 and TRBJ2-4; D not resolved. This CDR3 comprises 15 residues. The V gene's germline CDR1 is LGHDT and CDR2 YNNKEL (reference sequence). Trimming removed 0 bases from V and 12 bases from J, with 18 bases in between. CDR3 in amino acids: CASSQESWGYSGQYF. As DNA, the CDR3 is TGTGCCAGCAGCCAAGAATCGTGGGGTTACTCGGGTCAGTACTTC.

The rearrangement joins TRBV4-2 to TRBJ1-3; D gene unclear. Trimming pared 3 bases from V and 2 bases from J, leaving 11 bases between. Germline V CDR1 and CDR2: LGHNA, YNFKEQ. This CDR3 is 15 amino acids long. CDR3 DNA sequence: TGTGCCAGCAGCCATGGGGAGTTGACTGGAAACACCATATATTTT. It codes for CASSHGELTGNTIYF.

V and J are TRBV20-1 and TRBJ1-5; D gene ambiguous. The CDR3 length is 16 residues. Germline lookup yields CDR1 DFQATT and CDR2 SNEGSKA (reference sequence). With 3 bases removed from V and 0 bases from J, the gap between germline ends came to 15 bases. This chain's CDR3 is CSASEDPRGSNQPQHF. The CDR3 DNA is TGCAGTGCTAGCGAGGACCCAAGAGGTAGCAATCAGCCCCAGCATTTT.

V and J are TRBV7-9 and TRBJ2-5; the match to TRBD2 covers 13 bases. Per germline, CDR1 SEHNR and CDR2 FQNEAQ (reference sequence). This CDR3 has 16 residues. Unmatched junction bases numbered 7, after V lost 5 bases and J lost 4 bases. CDR3 loop: CASSQTSGGTGETQYF. CDR3 bases: TGTGCCAGCAGCCAGACTAGCGGGGGGACCGGAGAGACCCAGTACTTC.

This clonotype was detected only a few times. V is TRBV7-2 and J is TRBJ2-5; D ambiguous. The V gene's germline CDR1 is SGHTA and CDR2 FQGNSA. Trimming took 5 bases from V and 5 from J, leaving 9 bases between them. The CDR3 has 12 amino acids. The CDR3 spells CASSPQWETQYF. The CDR3 nucleotides read TGTGCCAGCAGCCCCCAGTGGGAGACCCAGTACTTC.

This clonotype was counted only a few times. The genes are TRBV5-1 and TRBJ2-1; D gene uncertain. Germline CDR1 reads SGHRS; CDR2 reads YFSETQ. The CDR3 sequence is 12 residues long. The germline V and J ends were trimmed by 0 bases and 5 bases, with 3 bases remaining between them. CDR3 coding DNA: TGCGCCAGCAGCTTGGTCAACAATGAGCAGTTCTTC. Protein product: CASSLVNNEQFF.

This clonotype has a handful of counts. The J gene is TRBJ2-7, the V gene TRBV7-2, with TRBD1 matching 8 bases. The germline CDR1 and CDR2 sequences are SGHTA and FQGNSA. The J segment lost 5 bases and the V segment lost 3 bases, leaving 12 bases of the junction unmatched. CDR3 size: 16 residues. The CDR3 protein is CASSFDILRGHHEQYF. The CDR3 DNA reads TGTGCCAGCAGCTTTGACATCCTCAGGGGGCACCACGAGCAGTACTTC.

The CDR3 region is CASSPRLASDTQYF. In DNA, the CDR3 is TGTGCCAGCAGCCCTCGCCTAGCATCAGATACGCAGTATTTT. The chain uses TRBV3-1 and TRBJ2-3; a possible D gene is TRBD2 (5 bases). The V end lost 4 bases, the J end lost 4 bases, and 12 bases lay between the germline ends. Germline-derived CDR1 and CDR2 are LGHDT and YNNKEL (reference sequence). CDR3 length: 14 amino acids.

This chain joins TRBV12-3 or TRBV12-4 and TRBJ2-6; D perhaps matches TRBD1 (6 bases). CDR3 size: 18 residues. V was pared by 5 bases and J by 0 bases, with 17 bases between. The CDR3 is CASSRLSGGASGANVLTF. The CDR3 bases are TGTGCCAGCAGTCGCTTAAGTGGGGGCGCCTCTGGGGCCAACGTCCTGACTTTC.

This clonotype was seen more than once but under ten times. The chain joins TRBV4-2 to TRBJ1-5, with D perhaps matching TRBD1 (6 bases). The CDR3 totals 17 residues. V was clipped by 0 bases and J by 2 bases, with 14 bases between them. Germline values: CDR1 LGHNA, CDR2 YNFKEQ. CDR3 DNA: TGTGCCAGCAGCCAAGATAGGGGGGGTACTCGCAATCAGCCCCAGCATTTT. It specifies CASSQDRGGTRNQPQHF.

This clonotype has ten or more counts. This chain uses TRBV18 with TRBJ2-3; D tentatively fits TRBD1 or TRBD2 (5 bases each). The V end lost 5 bases, the J end lost 3 bases, and 18 bases lay between the germline ends. The CDR3 runs 16 residues. Germline V gene lookup returns CDR1 KGHSH and CDR2 LQKENI. The CDR3 spells CASSSETMGPTDTQYF. CDR3 nucleotides: TGTGCCAGCTCATCCGAAACCATGGGACCAACAGATACGCAGTATTTT.

The chain recombines TRBV12-3 or TRBV12-4 with TRBJ2-7, with D unclear. The CDR3 consists of 13 residues. Deletions cut 2 bases from V and 7 bases from J, with 12 bases between. CDR3 sequence reads: CASSLTATWEQYF. The CDR3 DNA reads as TGTGCCAGCAGTTTAACGGCTACGTGGGAGCAGTACTTC.

In its sample, this clonotype was seen a few times. J is TRBJ1-4 and V is TRBV12-3 or TRBV12-4, with TRBD1 matching over 9 bases. Losses at the gene ends were 5 bases for V and 7 bases for J; bases not matched to a gene: 8. The CDR3 extends over 15 amino acids. The CDR3 DNA is TGTGCCAGCAGTCGCCGGGACAGGGCGACTGAAAAACTGTTTTTT. It yields the protein CASSRRDRATEKLFF.

The V call is TRBV9, the J call TRBJ2-3, with 8 bases aligning to TRBD2. CDR3 length: 16 amino acids. V dropped 0 bases and J dropped 2; count of bases not matched to a gene: 5. Germline CDR1 and CDR2: SGDLS and YYNGEE. CDR3 sequence: CASSVAAGGITDTQYF. The CDR3 DNA follows: TGTGCCAGCAGCGTAGCGGCGGGGGGAATCACAGATACGCAGTATTTT.

The rearrangement uses TRBV9 and TRBJ2-5; the match to TRBD2 covers 8 bases. Germline lookup yields CDR1 SGDLS and CDR2 YYNGEE. CDR3 size: 18 residues. The J segment lost 0 bases and the V segment lost 0 bases, leaving 10 bases of the junction unmatched. The DNA for the CDR3 is TGTGCCAGCAGCGTAGCTCCAGCGGGGGCGCGCTACCAAGAGACCCAGTACTTC. It encodes CASSVAPAGARYQETQYF.

This clonotype has a handful of counts. The rearrangement joins TRBV5-1 to TRBJ2-7; D possibly corresponds to TRBD2 (5 bases). Germline values: CDR1 SGHRS, CDR2 YFSETQ. Deletions cut 8 bases from V and 5 bases from J, with 17 bases between. The length of the CDR3 is 13 residues. The CDR3 here is CASYGLDAHEQYF. CDR3 nucleotides: TGCGCCAGTTATGGACTCGACGCCCACGAGCAGTACTTC.